What follows are 27 T cell receptor beta chains derived from one specimen sequenced in a study of cytomegalovirus exposure and HLA in healthy donors. Clones were read by immunoSEQ multiplex PCR, and TCRdb kept only the in-frame ones, dropping some. Here the sample spans fewer than 400,000 clones, over 75% being singletons. Sequencing was done on a sample of PBMCs. These receptors were taken from a man younger than 45 in good health and CMV-seronegative.

J is TRBJ1-6 and V is TRBV27; D remains ambiguous. The CDR3 is made up of 19 amino acids. Germline CDR1 is MNHEY and CDR2 is SMNVEV (reference sequence). V was pared by 5 bases and J by 0 bases, with 20 bases between. In DNA, the CDR3 is TGTGCCAGCAGTAGAAACCTGGGTCCCGCTAGCTCCTATAATTCACCCCTCCACTTT. It translates to CASSRNLGPASSYNSPLHF.

This clone was counted once. The V call is TRBV6-5, the J call TRBJ2-5; D is perhaps TRBD2 (6 bases). The CDR3 sequence is 12 residues long. V gave up 8 bases and J gave up 5 bases, with 12 bases separating them. CDR1 MNHEY and CDR2 SVGAGI come from the germline V gene. The CDR3 reads CASGRGAETQYF. CDR3 bases: TGTGCCAGCGGCCGCGGGGCGGAGACCCAGTACTTC.

This clone was counted a single time. The V gene is TRBV11-2, the J gene TRBJ2-5; 9 positions match TRBD2. The V gene's germline CDR1 is SGHAT and CDR2 FQNNGV. V lost 5 bases and J lost 5; bases outside the gene matches: 12. The CDR3 spans 16 residues. This CDR3 reads CASSRNSGGVEETQYF. CDR3 bases: TGTGCCAGCAGCCGGAATAGCGGGGGTGTCGAGGAGACCCAGTACTTC.

This chain uses TRBV5-1 with TRBJ1-6; 8 nucleotides line up with TRBD1. From germline, CDR1 is SGHRS and CDR2 YFSETQ. The CDR3 has 16 residues. The ends lost 2 bases at V and 7 bases at J; junction bases unmatched: 8. CDR3 DNA sequence: TGCGCCAGCAGCTTCGGCTATGGACAGGGAAATTCACCCCTCCACTTT. As protein: CASSFGYGQGNSPLHF.

The V and J genes are TRBV10-1 and TRBJ2-7, with 7 bases fitting TRBD2. Per germline, CDR1 WNHNN and CDR2 SYGVQD (reference sequence). V lost 2 bases to trimming and J lost 3 bases; unmatched junction nucleotides: 7. The CDR3 spans 15 residues. Here the CDR3 DNA reads TGCGCCAGCAGTGAGGGGTTAGCGGGTGGCTACGAGCAGTACTTC. This sequence encodes CASSEGLAGGYEQYF.

CDR3 bases: TGCGCCAGCAACCCATCGGGTGGAACAGGAGGGAAACTGTTTTTT. Its translation: CASNPSGGTGGKLFF. This sequence joins TRBV5-1 and TRBJ1-4; a possible D gene is TRBD1 (5 bases). Germline loops: CDR1 SGHRS, CDR2 YFSETQ. V gave up 6 bases and J gave up 11 bases, with 23 bases separating them. This CDR3 comprises 15 residues.

V and J are TRBV6-1 and TRBJ1-3; 10 bases are a match to TRBD1. After removal of 6 bases from V and 8 bases from J, the junction contained 7 bases not matched to a gene. From germline, CDR1 is MNHNS and CDR2 SASEGT. The CDR3 is 14 amino acids. This CDR3 is CASRTGQGLDTIYF. The CDR3 DNA sequence: TGTGCCAGCAGAACGGGACAGGGGTTAGACACCATATATTTT.

CDR3 sequence: CASSWGGPDTQYF. The CDR3 nucleotides read TGTGCCAGCAGCTGGGGGGGGCCAGATACGCAGTATTTT. The chain combines TRBV5-4 with TRBJ2-3; weak D call: TRBD2 (7 bases). This CDR3 region has 13 residues. Germline V gene sequence: CDR1 SGHNT, CDR2 YYREEE (reference sequence). V was shortened by 3 bases and J by 4 bases, with 9 bases between the two germline ends.

V gene TRBV7-2 combines with J gene TRBJ2-7, with a weak D call TRBD2 (5 bases). Germline V lookup: CDR1 SGHTA, CDR2 FQGNSA. There are 16 residues in the CDR3. Trimming stripped 5 bases from V and 0 bases from J, with 17 bases between. CDR3 nucleotide sequence: TGTGCCAGCAGCATACCGGGAAACACCCTCTCCTACGAGCAGTACTTC. It specifies CASSIPGNTLSYEQYF.

This chain joins TRBV5-6 and TRBJ2-7; D perhaps matches TRBD2 (6 bases). Germline V gene sequence: CDR1 SGHDT, CDR2 YYEEEE. V was pared by 4 bases and J by 7 bases, with 18 bases between. The CDR3 is 14 residues long. The CDR3 nucleotides are TGTGCCAGCAGCAGGGGACTGGCTGGGGGTGAGCAGTACTTC. This translates into CASSRGLAGGEQYF.

J is TRBJ2-7 and V is TRBV5-1; 9 bases map to TRBD2. The CDR3 runs 14 residues. After removal of 0 bases from V and 5 bases from J, the junction contained 3 bases not matched to a gene. The germline gives CDR1 SGHRS, CDR2 YFSETQ. CDR3 amino acids: CASSLERGAHEQYF. CDR3 DNA sequence: TGCGCCAGCAGCTTGGAGCGGGGGGCCCACGAGCAGTACTTC.

CDR3 nucleotides: TGTGCCAGCAGTAGCGATACCAGGGGTTCACCCCTCCACTTT. Residues: CASSSDTRGSPLHF. The V and J genes are TRBV6-5 and TRBJ1-6; D may be TRBD1 (6 bases). The germline V gene encodes CDR1 MNHEY and CDR2 SVGAGI. With 5 bases removed from V and 9 bases from J, the gap between germline ends came to 14 bases. CDR3 length: 14 residues.

The chain joins TRBV5-6 to TRBJ2-1; the match to TRBD2 covers 10 bases. This CDR3 spans 15 amino acids. The V gene end was trimmed by 0 bases and the J gene end by 4 bases; junction bases not matched to a gene: 1. Germline values: CDR1 SGHDT, CDR2 YYEEEE. CDR3 DNA sequence: TGTGCCAGCAGCTTGGGGACTAGCGGTTACAATGAGCAGTTCTTC. Translated, it gives CASSLGTSGYNEQFF. Together with reference TRBV5-6 and TRBJ2-1, the CDR3 gives the full variable domain: DAGVTQSPTHLIKTRGQQVTLRCSPKSGHDTVSWYQQALGQGPQFIFQYYEEEERQRGNFPDRFSGHQFPNYSSELNVNALLLGDSALYLCASSLGTSGYNEQFFGPGTRLTVL.

This chain joins TRBV27 and TRBJ1-6; no clear D. This CDR3 has 16 residues. V lost 4 bases and J lost 7, with 17 bases in between. CDR1 MNHEY and CDR2 SMNVEV come from the germline V gene (reference sequence). The CDR3 DNA reads TGTGCCAGCAGTTCACCCTCGCGGGGAACCAATTCACCCCTCCACTTT. Encoded protein: CASSSPSRGTNSPLHF.

This chain connects TRBV27 to TRBJ2-5; 9 nucleotides align to TRBD1. Germline V gene lookup returns CDR1 MNHEY and CDR2 SMNVEV (reference sequence). The CDR3 covers 15 residues. J gave up 5 bases and V 4 bases, and 8 bases lay outside the gene matches. In DNA, the CDR3 is TGTGCCAGCAGTTCGTTCCCAACAGGGGGCGAGACCCAGTACTTC. Translated, it gives CASSSFPTGGETQYF.

The chain is built from TRBV19 and TRBJ1-5; TRBD1 is a possible D gene (5 bases). The germline V gene has CDR1 LNHDA and CDR2 SQIVND (reference sequence). The CDR3 consists of 13 residues. The V end lost 2 bases, the J end lost 6 bases, and 8 bases lay between the germline ends. The chain's CDR3 is CASSISGIQPQHF. The CDR3 DNA is TGTGCCAGTAGTATATCAGGGATTCAGCCCCAGCATTTT.

The chain couples TRBV2 to TRBJ2-1; 15 nucleotides line up with TRBD2. The CDR3 spans 19 residues. In germline, CDR1 is SNHLY, CDR2 FYNNEI. Losses at the gene ends were 4 bases for V and 1 base for J; bases not matched to a gene: 8. The CDR3 DNA sequence: TGTGCCAGCAGTGGGACTAGCGGGGGGGCAGCGTGGTCCTACAATGAGCAGTTCTTC. Its protein product is CASSGTSGGAAWSYNEQFF.

This clone was counted many times. The gene calls are TRBV19 and TRBJ1-2; 8 nucleotides match TRBD1. CDR3 length: 15 amino acids. Germline trimming cut 4 bases from V and 2 bases from J; bases unmatched to any gene: 6. CDR1 and CDR2 (germline): LNHDA, SQIVND (reference sequence). CDR3 in amino acids: CASSKNRGSNYGYTF. The CDR3 bases are TGTGCCAGTAGTAAGAACAGGGGGTCGAACTATGGCTACACCTTC.

This chain links TRBV30 with TRBJ2-7, with 7 bases lining up with TRBD1. Trimming at V came to 5 bases and at J to 4 bases, leaving 11 bases not matched to a gene. The V gene's germline CDR1 is GTSNPN and CDR2 SVGIG (reference sequence). This CDR3 contains 14 residues. The CDR3 is CAWGRTGALYEQYF. The CDR3 bases are TGTGCCTGGGGTCGGACAGGTGCACTTTACGAGCAGTACTTC. Drawing the rest from reference TRBV30 and TRBJ2-7, the complete variable domain is SQTIHQWPATLVQPVGSPLSLECTVEGTSNPNLYWYRQAAGRGLQLLFYSVGIGQISSEVPQNLSASRPQDRQFILSSKKLLLSDSGFYLCAWGRTGALYEQYFGPGTRLTVT.

This rearrangement joins TRBV13 to TRBJ2-7, with a possible D match to TRBD1 (6 bases). The ends were cut back, 0 bases at V and 5 bases at J, with 8 bases in the middle. CDR1 is PRHDT and CDR2 is FYEKMQ in the germline V gene (reference sequence). The CDR3 is 13 amino acids. Written as DNA, the CDR3 is TGTGCCAGCAGCTTAGGTCAGGGGAACGAGCAGTACTTC. Protein sequence: CASSLGQGNEQYF.

The gene calls are TRBV6-1 and TRBJ1-6; D unclear. The CDR3 sequence is 13 residues long. V was trimmed by 1 base and J by 9 bases, leaving 7 bases between them. CDR1 and CDR2 (germline): MNHNS, SASEGT. CDR3 nucleotides: TGTGCCAGCAGTGAAGGACTGTTTTCACCCCTCCACTTT. This encodes CASSEGLFSPLHF.

This sequence joins TRBV29-1 and TRBJ2-1; 8 nucleotides match TRBD2. CDR3 length: 12 amino acids. V trimming: 7 bases; J trimming: 1 base; junction bases outside the gene matches: 0. In germline, CDR1 is SQVTM, CDR2 ANQGSEA. This CDR3 is CSASGSYNEQFF. As DNA, the CDR3 is TGCAGCGCTAGCGGGTCCTACAATGAGCAGTTCTTC.

The chain combines TRBV2 with TRBJ1-5; 8 nucleotides match TRBD1. This CDR3 is built from 16 residues. The germline V gene has CDR1 SNHLY and CDR2 FYNNEI. Trimming removed 8 bases from V and 4 bases from J; junction bases left unmatched: 13. CDR3 sequence: CASAGQGFDVNQPQHF. The CDR3 DNA is TGTGCCAGCGCCGGACAGGGTTTCGACGTGAATCAGCCCCAGCATTTT.

The chain has TRBV11-3 and TRBJ1-6; perhaps TRBD1 as D (5 bases). The ends were cut back, 1 base at V and 9 bases at J, with 7 bases in the middle. The CDR3 loop spans 13 amino acids. Germline V CDR1 and CDR2: SGHNT, YENEEA. As DNA, the CDR3 is TGTGCCAGCAGCTTAGGTACAGGTTCACCCCTCCACTTT. Amino acid sequence: CASSLGTGSPLHF.

The chain couples TRBV5-1 to TRBJ2-7; 8 bases line up with TRBD1. Germline V gene lookup returns CDR1 SGHRS and CDR2 YFSETQ. This CDR3 comprises 14 residues. With V trimmed by 4 bases and J by 0 bases, 3 bases remained unmatched. Written as DNA, the CDR3 is TGCGCCAGCAGCCCAGGGGGCGTCTCCTACGAGCAGTACTTC. It encodes CASSPGGVSYEQYF.

The chain is built from TRBV5-4 and TRBJ1-2; a weak D match, TRBD1 (6 bases). This CDR3 comprises 15 residues. Germline loops: CDR1 SGHNT, CDR2 YYREEE (reference sequence). V was pared by 3 bases and J by 0 bases, with 12 bases between. The DNA of the CDR3 is TGTGCCAGCAGCTCGATAGGACAGTCTAACTATGGCTACACCTTC. Protein: CASSSIGQSNYGYTF. Based on the CDR3 plus reference TRBV5-4 and TRBJ1-2, the full variable domain is ETGVTQSPTHLIKTRGQQVTLRCSSQSGHNTVSWYQQALGQGPQFIFQYYREEENGRGNFPPRFSGLQFPNYSSELNVNALELDDSALYLCASSSIGQSNYGYTFGSGTRLTVV.

The sample holds a few counts of this clone. This chain connects TRBV4-3 to TRBJ1-1, with TRBD1 as a possible D gene (5 bases). This CDR3 contains 14 residues. Germline V gene lookup returns CDR1 LGHNA and CDR2 YSLEER. The V and J ends lost 0 bases and 7 bases respectively, with 12 bases between them. The CDR3 is CASSQDSQGLEAFF. CDR3 DNA sequence: TGCGCCAGCAGCCAAGATTCCCAGGGTCTTGAAGCTTTCTTT.